The clone carrying this TCR beta chain was detected only a few times. The V segment lost 4 bases and the J segment 5 bases; nucleotides outside the gene matches: 6. The V gene's germline CDR1 is KGHSH and CDR2 LQKENI. The CDR3 totals 14 residues. All of the isolated RNA was reverse transcribed, so expressed TCRB transcripts were sequenced. Profiling relied on immunoSEQ multiplex PCR, and the TCRdb table lists in-frame clones only, not all of them. This sample has around 400,000 clones, with roughly an eighth found just once. This sample was taken from a study of beta chain features in type 1 diabetes.

This TCR was sampled from a young man in good health. The rearrangement links TRBV18 to TRBJ2-7, with 9 bases fitting TRBD1. The sequenced sample consisted of naive CD4+ T cells from blood. The CDR3 bases are TGTGCCAGCTCACGGAGGGGACAGGGCAACGAGCAGTACTTC. Amino acid sequence: CASSRRGQGNEQYF.